This TCR beta chain was sequenced for a study of blood T cell repertoires in COVID-19. Study-wide background: Acute and convalescent COVID-19 samples came from the United States, Italy and Spain. PBMCs, B-cell-depleted T cells, or T cells were the source of the cDNA or gDNA that made up the material.

CDR3 length: 11 residues. V dropped 3 bases and J dropped 4 bases, with 3 bases sitting between them. The germline CDR1 and CDR2 sequences are SNHLY and FYNNEI. In the authors' workflow: For nucleated cells, counts were estimated from reference gene primer amplification. Repertoires were generated with immunoSEQ multiplex PCR, while TCRdb's copy carries only in-frame clones and drops some. The V and J calls and the clone size are those of that table, but D and trimming were determined from the DNA. Here the sample spans over 90,000 clones, roughly 86% being singletons. Sequencing used peripheral blood. This chain uses TRBV2 with TRBJ2-5, with D unclear. The sequence was collected from a woman aged 55-75 years in a cohort sampled during active or convalescent COVID-19. CDR3: CASSERETQYF. CDR3 nucleotide sequence: TGTGCCAGCAGTGAGAGAGAGACCCAGTACTTC.